The 29 T cell receptor beta chains reported below all come from one sample, sequenced in a study of T cells in Graves' hyperthyroidism and ophthalmopathy (dated by TCRdb to between 2017 and 2020). The protocol used for the library was multiplex PCR. Sequencing was carried out with an Illumina HiSeq 2000. Amplification of TCR beta CDR3 regions was carried out from RNA transcripts. The first round of RT-PCR for the TCR CDR3 was performed with the HTBI primer set and the Qiagen OneStep RT-PCR kit. TCRdb reran the public reads through fastp at Q25 and MiXCR, keeping productive beta chains. Every entry covers one CDR3 protein and lists the most common genes and DNA from its rows. The sample table holds about 400,000 distinct CDR3 sequences, of which 15% to 18% were seen once. The top ten clones comprise 25% to 30% of the sample. The material sequenced was blood. The receptors were gathered from a young woman with Graves' hyperthyroidism that later progressed to Graves' ophthalmopathy.

This clonotype has more than one count but fewer than ten. V and J are TRBV9 and TRBJ1-3; D is perhaps TRBD1 (5 bases). V was trimmed by 3 bases and J by 0 bases, leaving 13 bases between them. Germline loops: CDR1 SGDLS, CDR2 YYNGEE. This CDR3 contains 16 residues. The CDR3 loop reads CASSAAGLSSGNTIYF. The CDR3 DNA is TGTGCCAGCAGCGCGGCGGGACTTTCCTCTGGAAACACCATATATTTT.

The CDR3 here is CATRQGAEADTQYF. CDR3 coding DNA: TGTGCCACCCGCCAGGGGGCCGAGGCAGATACGCAGTATTTT. The V call is TRBV2, the J call TRBJ2-3; 8 positions match TRBD1. The CDR3 totals 14 residues. Per the germline V gene, CDR1 is SNHLY and CDR2 is FYNNEI. The V and J ends lost 10 bases and 4 bases, in that order; junction bases with no gene match: 10. The whole variable domain, remainder taken from reference TRBV2 and TRBJ2-3, is EPEVTQTPSHQVTQMGQEVILRCVPISNHLYFYWYRQILGQKVEFLVSFYNNEISEKSEIFDDQFSVERPDGSNFTLKIRSTKLEDSAMYFCATRQGAEADTQYFGPGTRLTVL.

The rearrangement joins TRBV18 to TRBJ1-1, with TRBD1 matching over 10 bases. The germline CDR1 and CDR2 sequences are KGHSH and LQKENI. V lost 3 bases and J lost 7; bases outside the gene matches: 8. The CDR3 length is 15 residues. This CDR3 reads CASSPPGTGVREAFF. The CDR3 coding sequence is TGTGCCAGCTCACCGCCCGGGACAGGGGTTCGTGAAGCTTTCTTT.

This clonotype was counted at least ten times. The V and J genes are TRBV27 and TRBJ1-1; 10 bases are shared with TRBD1. The V and J ends lost 0 bases and 4 bases, in that order; junction bases with no gene match: 11. This CDR3 comprises 18 residues. Germline CDR1 is MNHEY and CDR2 is SMNVEV (reference sequence). The CDR3 loop reads CASSLSGQGSLPRTEAFF. CDR3 nucleotide sequence: TGTGCCAGCAGTTTATCGGGACAGGGGTCGCTTCCGCGCACTGAAGCTTTCTTT.

The sample holds many counts of this clonotype. The CDR3: CASSGGETQYF. DNA for the CDR3: TGTGCCAGCAGTGGGGGGGAGACCCAGTACTTC. J is TRBJ2-5 and V is TRBV11-2, with D maybe TRBD2 (6 bases). Trimming took off 6 bases at V and 5 bases at J, with 7 bases between the two ends. Germline V CDR1 and CDR2: SGHAT, FQNNGV. CDR3 length: 11 amino acids.

Many counts were recorded for this clonotype. The chain joins TRBV24-1 to TRBJ2-3; 7 nucleotides match TRBD2. Germline V gene lookup returns CDR1 KGHDR and CDR2 SFDVKD. With 2 bases clipped from V and 2 bases from J, the junction kept 3 bases outside the gene matches. The CDR3 length is 15 residues. The CDR3 DNA is TGTGCCACCAGTGATTCCGGGACTAACACAGATACGCAGTATTTT. Protein: CATSDSGTNTDTQYF.

This clonotype was recorded many times. The V call is TRBV2, the J call TRBJ1-2; 11 nucleotides agree with TRBD1. The junction had 4 bases not matched to a gene; V was cut back by 3 bases and J by 4 bases. Germline loops: CDR1 SNHLY, CDR2 FYNNEI. The CDR3 is made up of 15 amino acids. In nucleotides, the CDR3 is TGTGCCAGCAGTGAGGGACAGGGGGTCCTCTATGGCTACACCTTC. This gives the protein CASSEGQGVLYGYTF.

The CDR3 loop is CASSQVAGGGETQYF. The CDR3 DNA follows: TGCGCCAGCAGCCAAGTTGCAGGGGGCGGCGAGACCCAGTACTTC. The chain employs TRBV4-1 and TRBJ2-5; 8 positions match TRBD1. After removal of 1 base from V and 5 bases from J, the junction contained 6 bases not matched to a gene. The CDR3 runs to 15 residues. The germline CDR1 and CDR2 sequences are MGHRA and YSYEKL.

This clonotype was recorded at least ten times. V usage is TRBV18 and J usage is TRBJ2-7, with no clear D. Germline V CDR1 and CDR2: KGHSH, LQKENI. This CDR3 is built from 14 residues. The ends were cut back, 3 bases at V and 3 bases at J, with 12 bases in the middle. CDR3 protein: CASSPRPPDYEQYF. CDR3 coding DNA: TGTGCCAGCTCACCCCGACCACCCGACTACGAGCAGTACTTC.

The V call is TRBV10-1, the J call TRBJ2-1; 9 bases agree with TRBD1. CDR1 WNHNN and CDR2 SYGVQD come from the germline V gene (reference sequence). V shed 0 bases, J shed 1 base, and the junction held 7 bases outside the gene matches. The CDR3 is 18 residues long. The CDR3 DNA is TGCGCCAGCAGTGAGTCCCAAAGGGACAGGGTTTCCTACAATGAGCAGTTCTTC. As protein: CASSESQRDRVSYNEQFF.

Only a few counts were recorded for this clonotype. The chain carries TRBV19 and TRBJ2-3; D is uncertain. V was cut by 3 bases and J by 5 bases, with 9 bases left in between. CDR1 and CDR2 (germline): LNHDA, SQIVND (reference sequence). The CDR3 runs to 13 residues. This chain's CDR3 is CASSIGYLDTQYF. The CDR3 DNA is TGTGCCAGTAGTATTGGATACTTAGATACGCAGTATTTT.

The genes are TRBV5-1 and TRBJ1-2; D uncertain. Germline V CDR1 and CDR2: SGHRS, YFSETQ. The CDR3 runs to 14 residues. V lost 4 bases, J lost 3 bases, and 13 bases lay in between. This CDR3 reads CASSDLPADYGYTF. CDR3 nucleotide sequence: TGCGCCAGCAGCGACCTCCCCGCAGACTATGGCTACACCTTC.

About this clonotype itself: Germline and junction disagree at one end, which may indicate a read error. The chain couples TRBV11-2 to TRBJ2-6, with D perhaps matching TRBD1 (5 bases). The CDR3 runs to 21 residues. CDR1 is SGHAT, CDR2 FQNNGV, per germline. The CDR3 nucleotides read TGTGCCGGCAGCTTCTCTGCCCTGGGGCAGCCGACCGTCTCTGGGGCCAACGTCCTGACTTTC. Amino acids: CAGSFSALGQPTVSGANVLTF.

This clonotype was counted many times. The genes are TRBV4-1 and TRBJ2-7; no clear D gene. Trimming shortened V by 1 base and J by 1 base, and 8 bases separated the two germline ends. Germline CDR1 reads MGHRA; CDR2 reads YSYEKL. The CDR3 runs to 14 residues. CDR3 nucleotide sequence: TGCGCCAGCAGCCAAGCTGAAGGGTCCTACGAGCAGTACTTC. Encoded protein: CASSQAEGSYEQYF.

This clonotype has a count of ten or more. V and J are TRBV6-5 and TRBJ1-3; maybe TRBD1 (5 bases). Germline CDR1 is MNHEY and CDR2 is SVGAGI. Trimming removed 2 bases at V and 2 bases at J, with 7 bases between. This CDR3 has 14 residues. The CDR3 region is CASSYGGTGNTIYF. CDR3 DNA: TGTGCCAGCAGTTACGGGGGGACTGGAAACACCATATATTTT.

The chain couples TRBV9 to TRBJ2-4; 10 nucleotides align to TRBD2. This CDR3 is 16 amino acids long. V shed 0 bases and J 0 bases; nucleotides not matched to a gene: 0. CDR1 is SGDLS, CDR2 YYNGEE, per germline. CDR3 in DNA: TGTGCCAGCAGCGTAGGACTAGCGGGAGCCAAAAACATTCAGTACTTC. Protein product: CASSVGLAGAKNIQYF.

In this sample, this clonotype turned up many times. This chain joins TRBV18 and TRBJ2-1, with D tentatively TRBD1 (5 bases). In germline, CDR1 is KGHSH, CDR2 LQKENI. The CDR3 has 14 amino acids. Trimming removed 0 bases at V and 8 bases at J, with 11 bases between. DNA for the CDR3: TGTGCCAGCTCACCACCCGCCAGGGCCGATGAGCAGTTCTTC. Residues: CASSPPARADEQFF.

CDR3 DNA sequence: TGCGCCAGCAGCCAATCTCCGAGATATAGCAATCAGCCCCAGCATTTT. This codes for CASSQSPRYSNQPQHF. This chain joins TRBV4-1 and TRBJ1-5; no clear D gene. Germline V gene sequence: CDR1 MGHRA, CDR2 YSYEKL. The CDR3 loop spans 16 amino acids. V was cut by 2 bases and J by 0 bases, with 11 bases left in between.

The chain combines TRBV6-7 with TRBJ2-7; D possibly corresponds to TRBD2 (5 bases). TRBV6-7 is designated an ORF whose function remains uncertain. V was clipped by 6 bases and J by 3 bases, with 12 bases between them. This CDR3 has 13 amino acids. Written as DNA, the CDR3 is TGTGCCAGCAGGCCCAGAGGGCACTACGAGCAGTACTTC. Translated: CASRPRGHYEQYF.

The chain carries TRBV7-6 and TRBJ2-1; 14 bases are a match to TRBD2. V lost 1 base to trimming and J lost 16 bases; unmatched junction nucleotides: 6. Germline loops: CDR1 SGHVS, CDR2 FNYEAQ. The CDR3 totals 14 residues. In DNA form, the CDR3 reads TGTGCCAGCAGCTTAGGGGGACTAGCGGGAGATGCTTTCTTC. It translates to CASSLGGLAGDAFF.

This clonotype was seen ten or more times. The V gene is TRBV20-1, the J gene TRBJ1-1; D is unclear. CDR3 length: 12 amino acids. Germline CDR1 is DFQATT and CDR2 is SNEGSKA (reference sequence). V lost 2 bases and J lost 1, with 5 bases in between. Here the CDR3 DNA reads TGCAGTGCTAGACTCGGGAACACTGAAGCTTTCTTT. The encoded protein is CSARLGNTEAFF.

The V gene is TRBV6-1, the J gene TRBJ1-5; D is unclear. V was pared by 7 bases and J by 7 bases, with 20 bases between. The V gene's germline CDR1 is MNHNS and CDR2 SASEGT. This CDR3 is built from 15 residues. CDR3 DNA: TGTGCCAGCACCCTCAATACAGTCGGCGGGCAGCCCCAGCATTTT. Amino acids: CASTLNTVGGQPQHF.

The chain uses TRBV5-6 and TRBJ2-2, with D unclear. In germline, CDR1 is SGHDT, CDR2 YYEEEE. V lost 2 bases, J lost 4 bases, and 12 bases lay in between. This CDR3 region has 15 residues. CDR3 sequence: CASSFDRKGTGELFF. CDR3 in DNA: TGTGCCAGCAGCTTCGATAGGAAGGGCACCGGGGAGCTGTTTTTT. The full variable domain, with the rest looked up from reference TRBV5-6 and TRBJ2-2, is DAGVTQSPTHLIKTRGQQVTLRCSPKSGHDTVSWYQQALGQGPQFIFQYYEEEERQRGNFPDRFSGHQFPNYSSELNVNALLLGDSALYLCASSFDRKGTGELFFGEGSRLTVL.

The table lists this clonotype with many counts. The CDR3 reads CALGASSYNEQFF. The DNA for the CDR3 is TGTGCCCTCGGGGCCTCATCCTACAATGAGCAGTTCTTC. V is TRBV28 and J is TRBJ2-1; either TRBD1 or TRBD2 may fit D (5 bases each). Trimming took off 11 bases at V and 1 base at J, with 12 bases between the two ends. Germline V gene data show CDR1 as MDHEN and CDR2 as SYDVKM. The CDR3 has 13 residues.

This clonotype was found a few times. This chain joins TRBV5-1 and TRBJ2-3, with D perhaps TRBD2 (5 bases). The V end lost 2 bases, the J end lost 2 bases, and 15 bases lay between the germline ends. CDR1 is SGHRS and CDR2 is YFSETQ in the germline V gene. This CDR3 region has 16 residues. CDR3 in DNA: TGCGCCAGCAGCTTTGAGGACTTCCAGTTCACAGATACGCAGTATTTT. This codes for CASSFEDFQFTDTQYF.

The count of this clonotype is one. The rearrangement uses TRBV20-1 and TRBJ1-5; 9 bases are shared with TRBD1. In germline, CDR1 is DFQATT, CDR2 SNEGSKA (reference sequence). V shed 6 bases, J shed 5 bases, and the junction held 8 bases outside the gene matches. This CDR3 is 14 amino acids long. CDR3 region: CSAATGGVDQPQHF. The CDR3 DNA reads as TGCAGTGCCGCGACAGGGGGGGTGGATCAGCCCCAGCATTTT.

This chain connects TRBV29-1 to TRBJ2-3; D perhaps matches TRBD2 (6 bases). The CDR3 spans 15 residues. The V end lost 7 bases, the J end lost 3 bases, and 20 bases lay between the germline ends. Germline V CDR1 and CDR2: SQVTM, ANQGSEA. The CDR3 spells CSAVPDYPGTDTQYF. For the CDR3, the DNA is TGCAGCGCAGTCCCGGACTATCCCGGGACAGATACGCAGTATTTT.

The chain has TRBV7-9 and TRBJ2-4, with D possibly TRBD2 on 5 matching bases. The germline V gene encodes CDR1 SEHNR and CDR2 FQNEAQ (reference sequence). This CDR3 is 11 amino acids long. V gave up 5 bases and J gave up 14 bases, with 13 bases separating them. CDR3 amino acids: CASSLTGNKYF. The CDR3 coding sequence is TGTGCCAGCAGCCTAACGGGAAACAAGTACTTC.

The V and J genes are TRBV9 and TRBJ2-3; D remains unclear. CDR1 and CDR2 from the germline V gene are SGDLS and YYNGEE. This CDR3 has 17 amino acids. V was trimmed by 3 bases and J by 5 bases, leaving 22 bases between them. The CDR3 region is CASSADPLGGSRDTQYF. CDR3 sequence (DNA): TGTGCCAGCAGCGCCGACCCCCTAGGTGGAAGTAGAGATACGCAGTATTTT.